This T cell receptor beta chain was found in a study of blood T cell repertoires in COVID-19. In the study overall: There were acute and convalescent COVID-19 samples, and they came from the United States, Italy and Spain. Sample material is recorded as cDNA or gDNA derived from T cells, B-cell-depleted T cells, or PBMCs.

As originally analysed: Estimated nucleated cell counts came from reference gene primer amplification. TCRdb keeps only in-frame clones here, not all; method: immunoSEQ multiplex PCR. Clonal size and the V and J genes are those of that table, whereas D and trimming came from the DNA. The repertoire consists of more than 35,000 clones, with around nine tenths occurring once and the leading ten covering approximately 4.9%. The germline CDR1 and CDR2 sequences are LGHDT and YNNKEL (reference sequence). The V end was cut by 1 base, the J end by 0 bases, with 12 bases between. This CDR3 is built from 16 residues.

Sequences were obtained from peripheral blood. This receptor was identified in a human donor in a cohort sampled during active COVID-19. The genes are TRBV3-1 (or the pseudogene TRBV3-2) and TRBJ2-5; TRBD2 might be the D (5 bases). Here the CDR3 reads CASSQGIGGYQETQYF. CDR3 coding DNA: TGTGCCAGCAGCCAAGGTATAGGCGGGTACCAAGAGACCCAGTACTTC.